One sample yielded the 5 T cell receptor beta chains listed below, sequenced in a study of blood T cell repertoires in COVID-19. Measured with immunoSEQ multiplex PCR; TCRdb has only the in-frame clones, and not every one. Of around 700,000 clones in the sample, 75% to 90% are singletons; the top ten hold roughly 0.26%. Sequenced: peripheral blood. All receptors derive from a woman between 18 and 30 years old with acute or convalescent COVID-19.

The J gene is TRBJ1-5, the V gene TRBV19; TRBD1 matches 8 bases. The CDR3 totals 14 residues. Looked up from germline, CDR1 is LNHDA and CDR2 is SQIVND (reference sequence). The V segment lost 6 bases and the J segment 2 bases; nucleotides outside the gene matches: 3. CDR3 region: CASRTTGGNQPQHF. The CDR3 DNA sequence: TGTGCCAGTAGAACGACAGGGGGCAATCAGCCCCAGCATTTT.

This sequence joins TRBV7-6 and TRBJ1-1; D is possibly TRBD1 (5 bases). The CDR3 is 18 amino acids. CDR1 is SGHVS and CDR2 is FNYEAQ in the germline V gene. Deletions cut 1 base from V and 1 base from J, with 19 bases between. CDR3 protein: CASSLGQRGIPPNTEAFF. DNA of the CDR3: TGTGCCAGCAGCTTAGGACAGAGAGGTATCCCACCGAACACTGAAGCTTTCTTT.

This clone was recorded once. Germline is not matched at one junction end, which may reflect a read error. The CDR3 loop is CSGGPRALGDF. The CDR3 DNA follows: TGCAGTGGTGGGCCTAGGGCTCTGGGAGACTTC. The chain employs TRBV20-1 and TRBJ2-7; a possible D gene is TRBD2 (5 bases). The CDR3 runs to 11 residues. The germline V gene encodes CDR1 DFQATT and CDR2 SNEGSKA (reference sequence).

CDR3 bases: TGCAGCGTTGTAAGTCCCATTACAGGGGGAAACTACGAGCAGTACTTC. Encoded protein: CSVVSPITGGNYEQYF. The V and J genes are TRBV29-1 and TRBJ2-7; 8 bases are a match to TRBD1. Losses at the gene ends were 4 bases for V and 3 bases for J; bases not matched to a gene: 14. Germline V gene data show CDR1 as SQVTM and CDR2 as ANQGSEA. This CDR3 contains 16 residues.

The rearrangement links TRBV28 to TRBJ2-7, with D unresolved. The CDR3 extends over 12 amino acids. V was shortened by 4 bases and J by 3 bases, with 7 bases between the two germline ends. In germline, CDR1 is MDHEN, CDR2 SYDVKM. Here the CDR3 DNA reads TGTGCCAGCAGTTACCAGATCTACGAGCAGTACTTC. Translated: CASSYQIYEQYF.